The rows below give T cell receptor beta chains drawn from one sample of a study of T cell repertoires in cytomegalovirus infection. TCRdb independently ran MiXCR on the reads; one entry per CDR3 protein. The table includes nearly 550,000 distinct CDR3 sequences, 16% detected once. Sequencing was performed on CD8+ T cells from PBMCs. The receptors were sampled from a human donor in good health (CMV status not recorded). Some clones in this sample may be carry-over from other donors' samples. Each CDR3 is given with its conserved first and last residue. Fields, in order: J gene, clone size, D gene, V gene, CDR3 protein, CDR3 DNA. The D gene is left open where the match is weak. A clone size is listed for some rows: how often the clone was seen (once, few, many), or a class if it is expanded.

TRBJ2-7 | many | TRBD1 | TRBV7-9 | CASSFIPGQGNDEQYF | TGTGCCAGCAGCTTCATCCCGGGACAGGGGAACGACGAGCAGTACTTC
TRBJ1-5 | few | TRBD1 | TRBV28 | CASRRRTGEYSNQPQHF | TGTGCCAGCAGGCGGCGGACAGGCGAATATAGCAATCAGCCCCAGCATTTT
TRBJ1-2 | many | NA | TRBV28 | CASSPGRETYGYTF | TGTGCCAGCAGTCCAGGGAGGGAGACCTATGGCTACACCTTC
TRBJ2-1 | few | TRBD2 | TRBV29-1 | CSAGTRNNEQFF | TGCAGCGCCGGGACTAGAAACAATGAGCAGTTCTTC
TRBJ2-7 | NA | NA | TRBV27 | CASMRGSEQYF | TGTGCCAGCATGAGGGGGTCCGAGCAGTACTTC
TRBJ1-1 | NA | NA | TRBV6-1 | CASSVAEGTEAFF | TGTGCCAGCAGTGTTGCAGAGGGAACTGAAGCTTTCTTT
TRBJ1-1 | many | NA | TRBV7-6 | CASSSEWGSTEAFF | TGTGCCAGCAGCTCCGAGTGGGGTTCCACTGAAGCTTTCTTT
TRBJ1-2 | NA | TRBD1 | TRBV9 | CASSVAKEQGAWNGYTF | TGTGCCAGCAGCGTAGCTAAGGAACAGGGGGCTTGGAATGGCTACACCTTC
TRBJ2-7 | many | TRBD2 | TRBV27 | CASSTLTSGATYEQYF | TGTGCCAGCAGCACCCTGACTAGCGGGGCGACCTACGAGCAGTACTTC
TRBJ2-7 | NA | TRBD2 | TRBV4-1 | CASSLLTGTIPYEQYF | TGCGCCAGCAGCCTCTTAACCGGGACTATTCCCTACGAGCAGTACTTC
TRBJ1-3 | many | NA | TRBV7-8 | CASSPRGGNTIYF | TGTGCCAGCAGCCCGAGAGGTGGAAACACCATATATTTT
TRBJ2-1 | NA | TRBD2 | TRBV27 | CANSPSGGSFKDEQFF | TGTGCCAACAGTCCGAGCGGGGGGTCCTTTAAGGATGAGCAGTTCTTC
TRBJ2-7 | many | NA | TRBV2 | CASSVGDKGNEQYF | TGTGCCAGCAGTGTTGGGGACAAGGGCAACGAGCAGTACTTC
TRBJ2-3 | many | NA | TRBV7-2 | CASSKVGSSTDTQYF | TGTGCCAGCAGCAAAGTGGGGTCTAGCACAGATACGCAGTATTTT
TRBJ1-5 | NA | TRBD1 | TRBV13 | CASSPGGAEPQHF | TGTGCCAGCAGCCCAGGGGGCGCCGAGCCCCAGCATTTT
TRBJ2-6 | many | TRBD1 | TRBV11-2 | CASSLAPGQGPGANVLTF | TGTGCCAGCAGCTTAGCCCCGGGACAGGGACCCGGGGCCAACGTCCTGACTTTC
TRBJ1-4 | many | TRBD1 | TRBV27 | CASRNRGANEKLFF | TGTGCCAGCAGGAACAGGGGAGCTAATGAAAAACTGTTTTTT
TRBJ1-3 | few | NA | TRBV6-6 | CASRPDLSGNTIYF | TGTGCCAGCAGACCAGATCTTTCTGGAAACACCATATATTTT
TRBJ2-7 | NA | NA | TRBV7-9 | CASSLEEGHNEQYF | TGTGCCAGCAGCTTAGAGGAGGGTCACAACGAGCAGTACTTC
TRBJ2-1 | NA | NA | TRBV29-1 | CSVRREKGEQFF | TGCAGCGTGCGCAGGGAGAAAGGTGAGCAGTTCTTC
TRBJ2-7 | NA | TRBD1 | TRBV7-4 | CASSLVPGTGENEQYF | TGTGCCAGCAGCTTGGTCCCCGGGACAGGGGAGAATGAGCAGTACTTC
TRBJ2-1 | NA | NA | TRBV7-2 | CASTPAWGQGRNEQFF | TGTGCAAGCACCCCGGCCTGGGGGCAAGGGAGAAATGAGCAGTTCTTC
TRBJ2-2 | NA | TRBD2 | TRBV27 | CAIGTSNTGELFF | TGTGCCATCGGGACTAGCAACACCGGGGAGCTGTTTTTT
TRBJ1-6 | many | NA | TRBV6-6 | CASSVRDNSPLHF | TGTGCCAGCTCGGTGAGGGATAATTCACCCCTCCACTTT
TRBJ1-4 | many | NA | TRBV19 | CASTTSTDSREKLFF | TGTGCCAGTACCACGTCGACGGATTCTCGAGAAAAACTGTTTTTT
TRBJ2-3 | NA | TRBD2 | TRBV20-1 | CSARVLAGVADTQYF | TGCAGTGCTAGAGTACTAGCGGGAGTAGCAGATACGCAGTATTTT
TRBJ2-7 | NA | TRBD1 | TRBV18 | CASSTPQGARYEQYF | TGTGCCAGCTCAACCCCCCAGGGGGCGAGGTACGAGCAGTACTTC